These T cell receptor beta chains were read from a single sample in a study of T cell changes during pregnancy in multiple sclerosis. Sequencing used immunoSEQ multiplex PCR; TCRdb keeps in-frame clones, though not all of them. The table shows around 34,000 clones, with about nine tenths occurring only once. Specimen: CD8+ T cells from peripheral blood mononuclear cells, collected before pregnancy. These receptors came from a female donor with multiple sclerosis, enrolled in a pregnancy study. The CDR3 runs from the conserved cysteine through the conserved F or W. A D gene is named only where the DNA matches it firmly. Clone sizes are given selectively: once, few, many, or a class where the clone is expanded.

cdr3_nt cdr3_aa j_call clone_size v_call d_call
TGTGCCAGCAGTGACCCCCCAGGGGTGAGCACTGAAGCTTTCTTT CASSDPPGVSTEAFF TRBJ1-1 NA TRBV2 NA
TGTGCCAGCAGTTATTCTAGCAGAAGTTACGAGCAGTACTTC CASSYSSRSYEQYF TRBJ2-7 many TRBV6-5 NA
TGTGCCACCTACCCGACTAGCGGGGGGTTAAGCTCCTACGAGCAGTACTTC CATYPTSGGLSSYEQYF TRBJ2-7 NA TRBV2 TRBD2
TGTGCAAGTCGCTTATTCCGAGAGACCCAGTACTTC CASRLFRETQYF TRBJ2-5 NA TRBV12-2 NA
TGTGCCTGGAGCGCAAGGGGGGGGGCACAGGCCTACGAGCAGTACTTC CAWSARGGAQAYEQYF TRBJ2-7 NA TRBV30 NA
TGTGCCAGCAGTGAATACGTTGAGGGGGCTGAAGCTTTCTTT CASSEYVEGAEAFF TRBJ1-1 NA TRBV25-1 NA
TGCGCCAGCAGCCAGACAGGGACAGTCGGAAACGGGGAGCTGTTTTTT CASSQTGTVGNGELFF TRBJ2-2 NA TRBV4-1 TRBD1
TGTGCCAGCAGTGACGGCGTCAGCGCAGATACGCAGTATTTT CASSDGVSADTQYF TRBJ2-3 NA TRBV6-4 NA
TGTGCCATCAGTGAGTCTAGGGGAAATGACTATGGCTACACCTTC CAISESRGNDYGYTF TRBJ1-2 NA TRBV10-3 NA
TGTGCCAGCAGCTTAGCGCTTCTAGGCTACGAGCAGTACTTC CASSLALLGYEQYF TRBJ2-7 NA TRBV7-6 NA
TGTGCCAGCAGCGACCGGGACAGGGGGCTCGGCGGGGAGCTGTTTTTT CASSDRDRGLGGELFF TRBJ2-2 NA TRBV4-2 TRBD1
TGTGCCAGCAGGAAACAGGGGAACACTGAAGCTTTCTTT CASRKQGNTEAFF TRBJ1-1 NA TRBV2 NA
TGTGCCAGCAGCGTAGCGAGTCGCCTGGCTGAAGCTTTCTTT CASSVASRLAEAFF TRBJ1-1 NA TRBV9 NA
TGTGCCAGCAGCTCGGGAAAGATGAACACTGAAGCTTTCTTT CASSSGKMNTEAFF TRBJ1-1 NA TRBV13 NA
TGTGCCAGCAGCTTGGGGGACAGCTCACTGAGCTCCTACGAGCAGTACTTC CASSLGDSSLSSYEQYF TRBJ2-7 NA TRBV5-6 TRBD1
TGTGCCAGCAGTTTATGGGGTGCGGGGGGGGGCAATGAGCAGTTCTTC CASSLWGAGGGNEQFF TRBJ2-1 NA TRBV27 TRBD2
TGTGCCAGCAGCGTAGAGTCGACCGGGGACAATGAGCAGTTCTTC CASSVESTGDNEQFF TRBJ2-1 NA TRBV9 NA
TGTGCCAGCCTCGGGGGCACAGATACGCAGTATTTT CASLGGTDTQYF TRBJ2-3 NA TRBV5-6 NA
TGTGCCAGCAGCGTAGGAGGTAGCGGGACGGAGACCCAGTACTTC CASSVGGSGTETQYF TRBJ2-5 NA TRBV9 TRBD2
TGTGCCAGCAGTTACGGGGGGGAAGGCAATCAGCCCCAGCATTTT CASSYGGEGNQPQHF TRBJ1-5 NA TRBV6-5 NA
TGTGCCAGCAGCTTGGAGGTAGGGGGTGTCGGTGGCTACACCTTC CASSLEVGGVGGYTF TRBJ1-2 NA TRBV5-8 NA
TGTGCCAGCAGCCCAACGGGAGGGGGGGCGGGGCCCCAGCATTTT CASSPTGGGAGPQHF TRBJ1-5 NA TRBV9 NA
TGCGCCAGCAGTGAGTTGGGAGGCGGTACGCAGTATTTT CASSELGGGTQYF TRBJ2-3 NA TRBV10-1 NA